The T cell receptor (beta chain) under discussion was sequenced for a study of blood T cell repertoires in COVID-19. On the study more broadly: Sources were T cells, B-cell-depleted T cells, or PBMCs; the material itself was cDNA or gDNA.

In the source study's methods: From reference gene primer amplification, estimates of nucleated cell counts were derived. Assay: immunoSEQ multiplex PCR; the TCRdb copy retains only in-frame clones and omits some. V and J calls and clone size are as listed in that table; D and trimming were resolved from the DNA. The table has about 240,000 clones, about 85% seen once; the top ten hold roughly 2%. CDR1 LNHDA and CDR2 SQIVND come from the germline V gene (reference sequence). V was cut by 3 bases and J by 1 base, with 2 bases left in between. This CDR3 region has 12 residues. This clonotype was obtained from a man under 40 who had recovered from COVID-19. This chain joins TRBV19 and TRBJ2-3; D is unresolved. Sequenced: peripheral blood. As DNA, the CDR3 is TGTGCCAGTAGTATCGGCACAGATACGCAGTATTTT. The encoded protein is CASSIGTDTQYF.